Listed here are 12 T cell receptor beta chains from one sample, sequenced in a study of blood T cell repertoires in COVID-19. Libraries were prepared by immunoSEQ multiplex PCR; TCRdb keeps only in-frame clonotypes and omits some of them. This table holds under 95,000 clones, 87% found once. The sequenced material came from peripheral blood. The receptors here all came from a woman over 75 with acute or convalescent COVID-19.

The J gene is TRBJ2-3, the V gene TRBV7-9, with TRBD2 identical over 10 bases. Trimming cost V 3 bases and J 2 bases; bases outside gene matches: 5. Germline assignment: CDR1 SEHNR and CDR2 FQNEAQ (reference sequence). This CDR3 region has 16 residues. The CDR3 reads CASSFSAGGDTDTQYF. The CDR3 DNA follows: TGTGCCAGCAGCTTCTCAGCGGGGGGGGACACAGATACGCAGTATTTT.

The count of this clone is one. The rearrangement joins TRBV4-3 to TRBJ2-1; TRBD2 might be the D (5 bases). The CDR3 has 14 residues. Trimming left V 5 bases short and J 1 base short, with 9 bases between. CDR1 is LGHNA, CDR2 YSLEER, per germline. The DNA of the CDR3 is TGCGCCAGCAGCGGACGGGGATCCTACAATGAGCAGTTCTTC. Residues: CASSGRGSYNEQFF.

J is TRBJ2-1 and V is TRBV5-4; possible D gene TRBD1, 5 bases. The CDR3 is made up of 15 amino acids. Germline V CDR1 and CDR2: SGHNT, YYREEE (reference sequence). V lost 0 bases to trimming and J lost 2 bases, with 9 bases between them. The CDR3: CASSLEPGTYNEQFF. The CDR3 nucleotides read TGTGCCAGCAGCTTGGAACCAGGGACCTACAATGAGCAGTTCTTC.

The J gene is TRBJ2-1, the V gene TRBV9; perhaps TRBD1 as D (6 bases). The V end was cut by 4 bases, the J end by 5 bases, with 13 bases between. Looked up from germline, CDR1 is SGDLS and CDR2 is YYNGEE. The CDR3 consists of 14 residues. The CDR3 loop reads CASSPGHLNNEQFF. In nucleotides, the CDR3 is TGTGCCAGCAGCCCGGGACATCTAAACAATGAGCAGTTCTTC.

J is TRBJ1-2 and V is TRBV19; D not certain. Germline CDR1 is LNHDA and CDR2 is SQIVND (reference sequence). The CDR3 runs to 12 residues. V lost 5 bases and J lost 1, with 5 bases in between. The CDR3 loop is CASSSVNYGYTF. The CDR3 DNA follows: TGTGCCAGTAGTTCGGTTAACTATGGCTACACCTTC.

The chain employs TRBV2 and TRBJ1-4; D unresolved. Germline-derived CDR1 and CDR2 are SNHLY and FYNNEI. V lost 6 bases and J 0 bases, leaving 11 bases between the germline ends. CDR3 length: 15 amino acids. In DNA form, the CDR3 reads TGTGCCAGCAGCACGGGAGGGACAACTAATGAAAAACTGTTTTTT. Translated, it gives CASSTGGTTNEKLFF.

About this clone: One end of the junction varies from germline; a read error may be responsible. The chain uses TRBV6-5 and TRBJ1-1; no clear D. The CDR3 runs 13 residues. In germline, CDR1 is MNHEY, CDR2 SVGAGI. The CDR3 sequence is CACKTETNIEAFF. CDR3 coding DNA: TGTGCCTGCAAGACGGAAACTAACATTGAAGCTTTCTTT.

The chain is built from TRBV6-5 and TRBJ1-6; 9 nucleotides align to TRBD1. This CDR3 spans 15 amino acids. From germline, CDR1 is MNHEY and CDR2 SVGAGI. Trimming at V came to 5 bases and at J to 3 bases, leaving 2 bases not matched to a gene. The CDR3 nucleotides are TGTGCCAGCAGTCGACAGGGGGTCTATAATTCACCCCTCCACTTT. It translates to CASSRQGVYNSPLHF.

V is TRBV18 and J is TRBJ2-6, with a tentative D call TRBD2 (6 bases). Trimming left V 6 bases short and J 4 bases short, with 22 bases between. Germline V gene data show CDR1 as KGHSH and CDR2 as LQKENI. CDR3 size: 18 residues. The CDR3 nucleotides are TGTGCCAGCTCGGCGGGGAGGTCAGGGTCTCCCGGGGCCAACGTCCTGACTTTC. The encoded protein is CASSAGRSGSPGANVLTF. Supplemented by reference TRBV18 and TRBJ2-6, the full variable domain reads NAGVMQNPRHLVRRRGQEARLRCSPMKGHSHVYWYRQLPEEGLKFMVYLQKENIIDESGMPKERFSAEFPKEGPSILRIQQVVRGDSAAYFCASSAGRSGSPGANVLTFGAGSRLTVL.

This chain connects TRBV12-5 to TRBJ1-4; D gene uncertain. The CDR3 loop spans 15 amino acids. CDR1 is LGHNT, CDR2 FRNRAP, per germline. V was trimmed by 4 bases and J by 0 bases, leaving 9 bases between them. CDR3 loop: CASGSAGATNEKLFF. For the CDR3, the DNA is TGTGCTAGTGGTTCCGCCGGTGCAACTAATGAAAAACTGTTTTTT.

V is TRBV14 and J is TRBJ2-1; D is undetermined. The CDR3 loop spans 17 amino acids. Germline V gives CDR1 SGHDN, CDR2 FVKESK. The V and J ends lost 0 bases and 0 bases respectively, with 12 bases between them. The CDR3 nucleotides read TGTGCCAGCAGCCAAGATCCCCGATTCAGCTCCTACAATGAGCAGTTCTTC. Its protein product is CASSQDPRFSSYNEQFF.

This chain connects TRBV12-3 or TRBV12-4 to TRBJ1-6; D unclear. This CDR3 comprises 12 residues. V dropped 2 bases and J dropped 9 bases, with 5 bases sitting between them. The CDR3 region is CASSLRGSPLHF. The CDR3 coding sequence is TGTGCCAGCAGTTTACGGGGTTCACCCCTCCACTTT.